The 4 T cell receptor beta chains listed next were all sequenced from one sample in a study of T cells in localized non-small cell lung cancer. The repertoire was sequenced with immunoSEQ multiplex PCR; TCRdb's copy has only in-frame clones and lacks some. The table has about 53,000 clones, approximately 88% seen once. The sample was peripheral blood mononuclear cells, taken before any cancer treatment. The receptor set was obtained from a man aged 35-75 years with stage III lung adenocarcinoma.

This chain joins TRBV4-3 and TRBJ1-4, with 10 positions matching TRBD1. The length of the CDR3 is 16 residues. Trimming cost V 1 base and J 4 bases; bases outside gene matches: 3. The germline V gene has CDR1 LGHNA and CDR2 YSLEER. The CDR3, as DNA: TGCGCCAGCAGCCAAGTAGGGACAGGGGATAATGAAAAACTGTTTTTT. Translation: CASSQVGTGDNEKLFF.

J is TRBJ2-1 and V is TRBV4-3; D unclear. Per germline, CDR1 LGHNA and CDR2 YSLEER. The CDR3 has 16 residues. V shed 0 bases and J shed 2 bases, with 11 bases lying between them. The CDR3 nucleotides read TGCGCCAGCAGCCAAGAGTTAACAGAAACCTACAATGAGCAGTTCTTC. It specifies CASSQELTETYNEQFF.

J is TRBJ2-7 and V is TRBV4-2; 13 bases match TRBD2. With 0 bases clipped from V and 1 base from J, the junction kept 0 bases outside the gene matches. The V gene's germline CDR1 is LGHNA and CDR2 YNFKEQ. This CDR3 is built from 16 residues. Here the CDR3 DNA reads TGTGCCAGCAGCCAAGAGGGACTAGCGGGGTCCTACGAGCAGTACTTC. Protein product: CASSQEGLAGSYEQYF.

The chain has TRBV19 and TRBJ2-7, with 14 bases aligning to TRBD2. The J segment lost 6 bases and the V segment lost 5 bases, leaving 6 bases of the junction unmatched. This CDR3 is 15 amino acids long. Per the germline V gene, CDR1 is LNHDA and CDR2 is SQIVND (reference sequence). CDR3 region: CASSPTSGGAIEQYF. The CDR3, as DNA: TGTGCCAGTAGTCCGACTAGCGGGGGGGCCATCGAGCAGTACTTC.